This paragraph reports one T cell receptor (beta chain). Antigen unknown. Template switching added a universal primer site; cDNA carried unique molecular identifiers. TCRdb used MiXCR to reprocess the 5' RACE reads, holding one entry per CDR3 protein. The sample carries roughly 1.6 million distinct CDR3 sequences, around 33% recorded once. The CDR3 length is 12 residues. The germline gives CDR1 SNHLY, CDR2 FYNNEI. The V end lost 4 bases, the J end lost 11 bases, and 14 bases lay between the germline ends. These data are taken from a study of identical twins. General study findings and limits: Researchers reported weaker excess twin sharing in beta out-of-frame sequences. Insertions ran lower in abundant cord blood beta clonotypes, though not in memory repertoires. With monozygotic twins, out-of-frame TCR alpha sharing exceeded what models estimated.

The clonotype comes from a newborn girl in good health. The sequenced material came from cord blood. This chain joins TRBV2 and TRBJ2-5; maybe TRBD1 (6 bases). CDR3 sequence: CASSVGDNEQYF. As DNA, the CDR3 is TGTGCCAGCAGTGTCGGGGACAATGAGCAGTACTTC.